The source of this T cell receptor beta chain is a study of cytomegalovirus exposure and HLA in healthy donors. Donors were nominally healthy when sampled, though unrecorded immune exposures were likely. Primers: 60 Vbeta forward and 13 Jbeta reverse. The table came from immunoSEQ multiplex PCR; TCRdb's copy has only in-frame clones and leaves some out. The table has fewer than 200,000 clones, 81% seen once; the top ten hold about 2%. CDR1 is SGHTA and CDR2 is FQGTGA in the germline V gene. J was trimmed by 4 bases and V by 5 bases; bases with no gene match: 9. There are 17 residues in the CDR3. V is TRBV7-3 and J is TRBJ2-3, with TRBD2 identical over 13 bases. This receptor was obtained from a woman aged 25 to 39 in good health and CMV-seronegative. The specimen was PBMCs. The chain's CDR3 is CASSTQSGLAGSDTQYF. Here the CDR3 DNA reads TGTGCCAGCAGCACACAATCGGGACTAGCGGGGTCAGATACGCAGTATTTT.